Each of the 19 T cell receptor beta chains below was sequenced from the same sample in a study of CXCR3-negative and CXCR3-positive naive CD8 T cells. Findings of the study overall: The study found more hydrophobic TRB CDR3s in CXCR3-positive naive cells than in CXCR3-negative naive cells.

The antigens for these receptors are not known. UMI labels and 5' RACE were used to prepare the TRB cDNA libraries. From its re-call of the 5' RACE reads, TCRdb lists each CDR3 protein once, without DNA. Here the sample table reports about 150,000 distinct CDR3 sequences. Sequencing input: naive CXCR3+ CD8+ T cells from blood. Subset meaning: CD45RO-CCR7+CD27+CD95- naive CD8+ T cells expressing CXCR3 (TNR3+). These receptors were obtained from a human donor in good health. Some clones in this sample may be carry-over from other donors' samples.

The V gene is TRBV19, the J gene TRBJ2-1; no DNA is available, so the TRBD1 call from TCRdb remains unchecked. Looked up from germline, CDR1 is LNHDA and CDR2 is SQIVND (reference sequence). The CDR3 spans 15 residues. Here the CDR3 reads CASSQGTESRHEQFF. Together with reference TRBV19 and TRBJ2-1, the CDR3 gives the full variable domain: DGGITQSPKYLFRKEGQNVTLSCEQNLNHDAMYWYRQDPGQGLRLIYYSQIVNDFQKGDIAEGYSVSREKKESFPLTVTSAQKNPTAFYLCASSQGTESRHEQFFGPGTRLTVL.

V usage is TRBV30 and J usage is TRBJ1-4. This CDR3 region has 14 residues. The germline CDR1 and CDR2 sequences are GTSNPN and SVGIG (reference sequence). CDR3 loop: CAWRAQGWNEKLFF.

The chain combines TRBV20-1 with TRBJ2-7; no DNA is available, so the TRBD1 call from TCRdb remains unchecked. CDR3 length: 19 residues. Germline CDR1 reads DFQATT; CDR2 reads SNEGSKA (reference sequence). Here the CDR3 reads CSARPKMGTRPLSSYEQYF.

The rearrangement uses TRBV7-6 and TRBJ1-1. The length of the CDR3 is 13 residues. Germline V lookup: CDR1 SGHVS, CDR2 FNYEAQ. CDR3 protein: CASSLHMTTEAFF.

The chain links TRBV5-1 to TRBJ2-2; lacking DNA, the TRBD1 call made by TCRdb goes unchecked. Germline lookup yields CDR1 SGHRS and CDR2 YFSETQ. CDR3 size: 12 residues. The CDR3 sequence: CASSFRGGELFF.

The genes are TRBV13 and TRBJ2-7; TCRdb names TRBD1, which stays unverified in the absence of DNA. The CDR3 is 13 residues long. The germline CDR1 and CDR2 sequences are PRHDT and FYEKMQ (reference sequence). The CDR3 reads CASRGQGSYEQYF.

J is TRBJ2-7 and V is TRBV7-6; no DNA is available, so the TRBD2 call from TCRdb remains unchecked. The germline V gene encodes CDR1 SGHVS and CDR2 FNYEAQ. The CDR3 has 16 amino acids. CDR3 loop: CASSSARDSRSYEQYF.

This sequence joins TRBV6-2 or TRBV6-3 and TRBJ1-5; TCRdb proposes TRBD1, but this gene call is untestable without DNA. Germline assignment: CDR1 MNHEY and CDR2 SVGEGT. The CDR3 contains 15 residues. CDR3 loop: CASSYSQGRNQPQHF.

The chain has TRBV9 and TRBJ2-2; as DNA is missing, the TRBD1 call by TCRdb cannot be tested. Germline values: CDR1 SGDLS, CDR2 YYNGEE. This CDR3 is 16 amino acids long. CDR3 region: CASSPGGAPNTGELFF.

The rearrangement joins TRBV4-1 to TRBJ2-7. The CDR3 extends over 13 amino acids. Germline-derived CDR1 and CDR2 are MGHRA and YSYEKL. This CDR3 is CASSQVPEYEQYF.

CDR3 loop: CSARALRGYNEQFF. The rearrangement links TRBV20-1 to TRBJ2-1; the D call of TRBD1 rests on TCRdb alone, since no DNA is present to check it. This CDR3 contains 14 residues. CDR1 is DFQATT and CDR2 is SNEGSKA in the germline V gene (reference sequence).

This CDR3 reads CASSVGGGEQFF. V usage is TRBV9 and J usage is TRBJ2-1; no DNA is available, so the TRBD2 call from TCRdb remains unchecked. CDR1 and CDR2 from the germline V gene are SGDLS and YYNGEE. This CDR3 has 12 amino acids. Filled out from reference TRBV9 and TRBJ2-1, the complete variable domain reads DSGVTQTPKHLITATGQRVTLRCSPRSGDLSVYWYQQSLDQGLQFLIQYYNGEERAKGNILERFSAQQFPDLHSELNLSSLELGDSALYFCASSVGGGEQFFGPGTRLTVL.

J is TRBJ1-2 and V is TRBV7-9; the D gene TCRdb calls, TRBD1, cannot be checked with no DNA. This CDR3 is built from 16 residues. Germline assignment: CDR1 SEHNR and CDR2 FQNEAQ (reference sequence). CDR3 amino acids: CASSSPASGGEGGYTF.

The chain is built from TRBV14 and TRBJ2-1. This CDR3 has 16 amino acids. Germline V lookup: CDR1 SGHDN, CDR2 FVKESK. The CDR3 sequence: CASSQVLGLATNEQFF.

V gene TRBV13 combines with J gene TRBJ2-2. Germline loops: CDR1 PRHDT, CDR2 FYEKMQ (reference sequence). The CDR3 covers 18 residues. The CDR3 sequence: CASSPKATALANTGELFF.

The chain joins TRBV12-3 or TRBV12-4 to TRBJ2-2; lacking DNA, the TRBD2 call made by TCRdb goes unchecked. This CDR3 is 16 amino acids long. The chain's CDR3 is CASSFIGGGYTGELFF.

The chain recombines TRBV29-1 with TRBJ2-7; the TCRdb D gene call, TRBD2, has no DNA to confirm it. Germline lookup yields CDR1 SQVTM and CDR2 ANQGSEA. There are 13 residues in the CDR3. CDR3 in amino acids: CSAGTSATYEQYF.

The chain links TRBV11-2 to TRBJ1-2; TCRdb names TRBD1, which stays unverified in the absence of DNA. The CDR3 contains 17 residues. The V gene's germline CDR1 is SGHAT and CDR2 FQNNGV. The CDR3 sequence: CASSLEGSSGGLNGYTF.

J is TRBJ2-4 and V is TRBV2; TCRdb indicates TRBD1, and absent DNA this call remains unverified. Looked up from germline, CDR1 is SNHLY and CDR2 is FYNNEI. CDR3 length: 15 amino acids. CDR3 sequence: CASSDRDTAKNIQYF. Filled out from reference TRBV2 and TRBJ2-4, the complete variable domain reads EPEVTQTPSHQVTQMGQEVILRCVPISNHLYFYWYRQILGQKVEFLVSFYNNEISEKSEIFDDQFSVERPDGSNFTLKIRSTKLEDSAMYFCASSDRDTAKNIQYFGAGTRLSVL.